One and the same sample provided the 30 T cell receptor beta chains below, sequenced in a study of T cells in localized non-small cell lung cancer (dated by TCRdb to about 2020). To prepare the library, the immunoSEQ multiplex PCR assay was applied. TCRdb carries this immuneACCESS record with in-frame sequences only. Its versions omit some clonotypes, under half of them owing to an unresolved V gene in the studies checked, with the rest unexplained. The sample table shows around 3,100 clones, and around 24% are seen once. The top ten hold about 14% of the sample. The sequencing here drew on normal lung tissue next to the tumor, taken before any cancer treatment. These receptors came from a man aged 35 to 69 with stage III squamous cell lung carcinoma.

V is TRBV18 and J is TRBJ2-2; 7 positions agree with TRBD1. V gave up 4 bases and J gave up 0 bases; unmatched junction bases: 5. The CDR3 runs to 16 residues. Germline assignment: CDR1 KGHSH and CDR2 LQKENI. CDR3 loop: CASSLGQPANTGELFF. CDR3 nucleotide sequence: TGTGCCAGCTCACTGGGACAGCCTGCGAACACCGGGGAGCTGTTTTTT.

By sample share, this clone is medium-sized. This rearrangement joins TRBV6-8 to TRBJ1-5; tentatively, D is TRBD1 (6 bases). CDR3 size: 14 residues. V lost 9 bases to trimming and J lost 1 base, with 13 bases between them. CDR1 and CDR2 (germline): MNHGY, SAAAGT. In nucleotides, the CDR3 is TGTGCCAGTTGCCGGGACACCAGCAATCAGCCCCAGCATTTT. As protein: CASCRDTSNQPQHF.

By sample fraction, this clone is medium-sized. The chain joins TRBV11-3 to TRBJ2-3; TRBD1 aligns across 9 bases. V gave up 5 bases and J gave up 6 bases; unmatched junction bases: 6. The CDR3 is 14 amino acids. Germline-derived CDR1 and CDR2 are SGHNT and YENEEA. CDR3: CASSEGTGLDTQYF. CDR3 DNA sequence: TGTGCCAGCAGCGAGGGGACAGGGCTGGATACGCAGTATTTT.

The sample holds a few counts of this clone. The chain carries TRBV6-8 and TRBJ2-1; 7 nucleotides agree with TRBD1. Trimming cost V 6 bases and J 3 bases; bases outside gene matches: 2. The V gene's germline CDR1 is MNHGY and CDR2 SAAAGT. CDR3 size: 13 residues. CDR3 in DNA: TGTGCCAGCAGAGGACAGGTCTACAATGAGCAGTTCTTC. Amino acids: CASRGQVYNEQFF.

This sequence joins TRBV25-1 and TRBJ2-2; 7 nucleotides match TRBD2. This CDR3 has 13 residues. Looked up from germline, CDR1 is MGHDK and CDR2 is SYGVNS. V lost 8 bases and J lost 1; bases outside the gene matches: 1. CDR3 loop: CASREENTGELFF. The CDR3 DNA sequence: TGTGCCAGCCGGGAGGAGAACACCGGGGAGCTGTTTTTT.

The genes are TRBV28 and TRBJ1-5; tentative D call: TRBD1 (6 bases). The CDR3 has 14 amino acids. Germline-derived CDR1 and CDR2 are MDHEN and SYDVKM. The ends were cut back, 4 bases at V and 7 bases at J, with 14 bases in the middle. DNA of the CDR3: TGTGCCAGCAGTTCCTCGAGTGGGGGCCAGCCCCAGCATTTT. Protein: CASSSSSGGQPQHF.

The gene calls are TRBV28 and TRBJ1-5; 10 bases agree with TRBD1. Germline V lookup: CDR1 MDHEN, CDR2 SYDVKM. This CDR3 spans 14 amino acids. V shed 5 bases and J 7 bases; nucleotides not matched to a gene: 5. The CDR3 sequence: CASSATGGGQPQHF. CDR3 sequence (DNA): TGTGCCAGCAGTGCGACAGGGGGCGGACAGCCCCAGCATTTT.

V usage is TRBV5-1 and J usage is TRBJ2-1; 8 nucleotides agree with TRBD2. The J segment lost 4 bases and the V segment lost 1 base, leaving 4 bases of the junction unmatched. Germline CDR1 and CDR2: SGHRS and YFSETQ. The CDR3 contains 15 residues. CDR3 protein: CASSLSAGAYNEQFF. The CDR3 DNA is TGCGCCAGCAGCTTGTCAGCGGGGGCTTACAATGAGCAGTTCTTC.

V gene TRBV28 combines with J gene TRBJ1-6, with unresolved D. The CDR3 spans 13 residues. In germline, CDR1 is MDHEN, CDR2 SYDVKM. Trimming stripped 4 bases from V and 9 bases from J, with 10 bases between. CDR3 nucleotide sequence: TGTGCCAGCAGTTACCTCGACGGTTCACCCCTCCACTTT. This encodes CASSYLDGSPLHF.

This clone has a handful of counts. The V gene is TRBV11-3, the J gene TRBJ2-5, with D uncertain. Trimming removed 4 bases from V and 1 base from J, with 13 bases in between. The CDR3 extends over 15 amino acids. Per germline, CDR1 SGHNT and CDR2 YENEEA. The CDR3: CASSSGPNSQETQYF. CDR3 sequence (DNA): TGTGCCAGCAGCTCCGGACCCAATTCCCAAGAGACCCAGTACTTC.

This clone occurred a few times. The V and J genes are TRBV7-4 and TRBJ2-3, with D unclear. Between the trimmed V and J ends, which lost 7 bases and 4 bases, there was a span of 12 bases. Germline lookup yields CDR1 SGHVT and CDR2 SQSDAQ. CDR3 length equals 13 residues. The CDR3 DNA sequence: TGTGCCAGCAATCAAGTGGCACCAGATACGCAGTATTTT. As protein: CASNQVAPDTQYF.

The chain couples TRBV11-3 to TRBJ2-1, with D maybe TRBD2 (6 bases). Trimming shortened V by 1 base and J by 5 bases, and 12 bases separated the two germline ends. In germline, CDR1 is SGHNT, CDR2 YENEEA. CDR3 length: 15 amino acids. The CDR3 region is CASSLGVSGHNEQFF. The CDR3 DNA is TGTGCCAGCAGCTTAGGGGTTAGCGGACACAATGAGCAGTTCTTC.

This clone came up a few times. This chain links TRBV30 with TRBJ1-4; TRBD1 matches at 9 bases. The V gene end was trimmed by 8 bases and the J gene end by 8 bases; junction bases not matched to a gene: 6. Germline CDR1 reads GTSNPN; CDR2 reads SVGIG (reference sequence). The CDR3 covers 12 residues. The CDR3, as DNA: TGTGCCGGACAGGGGAGGAACGAAAAACTGTTTTTT. Translating gives CAGQGRNEKLFF. The full variable domain, with the rest looked up from reference TRBV30 and TRBJ1-4, is SQTIHQWPATLVQPVGSPLSLECTVEGTSNPNLYWYRQAAGRGLQLLFYSVGIGQISSEVPQNLSASRPQDRQFILSSKKLLLSDSGFYLCAGQGRNEKLFFGSGTQLSVL.

This clone was seen only a few times. The chain combines TRBV11-3 with TRBJ2-1; unclear D gene. CDR1 is SGHNT, CDR2 YENEEA, per germline. V was trimmed by 3 bases and J by 4 bases, leaving 10 bases between them. The CDR3 is made up of 14 amino acids. The CDR3 region is CASSLVSVYNEQFF. For the CDR3, the DNA is TGTGCCAGCAGCTTGGTATCGGTATACAATGAGCAGTTCTTC.

This clone was counted between two and nine times. This chain links TRBV11-3 with TRBJ2-1, with D perhaps assigned TRBD1 or TRBD2 (5 bases each). This CDR3 has 16 amino acids. The V end was cut by 1 base, the J end by 8 bases, with 18 bases between. Germline V lookup: CDR1 SGHNT, CDR2 YENEEA. This CDR3 is CASSLVLGVGVDEQFF. CDR3 nucleotide sequence: TGTGCCAGCAGCTTAGTCCTGGGGGTAGGAGTAGATGAGCAGTTCTTC.

This clone was seen a few times. The chain carries TRBV1 and TRBJ1-2; the table's D call, TRBD1, has no DNA check behind it. TRBV1 is a documented pseudogene. The CDR3 length is 16 residues. The CDR3 DNA follows: TGCGCCAGCAGCCAGGGACAGGGGAACCCCGTCTATGGCTACACCTTC. This translates into CASSQGQGNPVYGYTF.

DNA for the CDR3: TGTGCCAGCAGTTCGCCCTACAATGAGCAGTTCTTC. Translation gives CASSSPYNEQFF. The rearrangement links TRBV6-7 to TRBJ2-1, with no clear D. TRBV6-7 counts as an open reading frame of uncertain function. V was clipped by 4 bases and J by 2 bases, with 3 bases between them. The CDR3 loop spans 12 amino acids.

The chain links TRBV5-1 to TRBJ1-4; D is ambiguous. CDR1 and CDR2 (germline): SGHRS, YFSETQ. The CDR3 extends over 14 amino acids. V lost 0 bases and J 8 bases, leaving 11 bases between the germline ends. The CDR3 sequence: CASSLDRGKEKLFF. The CDR3 DNA reads TGCGCCAGCAGCTTGGACCGAGGGAAGGAAAAACTGTTTTTT.

In its sample, this clone was seen a few times. The chain is built from TRBV11-3 and TRBJ2-1; 8 bases fit TRBD2. Germline V gene sequence: CDR1 SGHNT, CDR2 YENEEA. J lost 6 bases, V lost 5 bases, and 9 bases had no gene match. The CDR3 consists of 15 residues. CDR3: CASSVLAGGPNEQFF. CDR3 DNA: TGTGCCAGCAGCGTTTTGGCGGGGGGTCCCAATGAGCAGTTCTTC.

The rearrangement uses TRBV5-1 and TRBJ2-2; TRBD2 matches 7 bases. Germline V gene data show CDR1 as SGHRS and CDR2 as YFSETQ. V trimming: 0 bases; J trimming: 0 bases; junction bases outside the gene matches: 2. This CDR3 has 16 amino acids. The chain's CDR3 is CASSLEAGANTGELFF. The CDR3 DNA is TGCGCCAGCAGCTTGGAGGCGGGGGCGAACACCGGGGAGCTGTTTTTT.

CDR3 DNA sequence: TGTGCCAGCAGCTTAGGCTCGGGACAGAGCCTATACGAGCAGTACTTC. This encodes CASSLGSGQSLYEQYF. The rearrangement uses TRBV11-3 and TRBJ2-7; 7 bases align to TRBD1. This CDR3 spans 16 amino acids. Per the germline V gene, CDR1 is SGHNT and CDR2 is YENEEA. The J segment lost 4 bases and the V segment lost 1 base, leaving 10 bases of the junction unmatched.

The rearrangement joins TRBV30 to TRBJ2-1, with 10 nucleotides matching TRBD1. The junction had 11 bases not matched to a gene; V was cut back by 4 bases and J by 8 bases. Germline-derived CDR1 and CDR2 are GTSNPN and SVGIG (reference sequence). There are 15 residues in the CDR3. CDR3 bases: TGTGCCTGGACCCGATCCGGGACAGGGGTCTATGAGCAGTTCTTC. Translation: CAWTRSGTGVYEQFF.

A few counts support this clone. The chain uses TRBV11-3 and TRBJ1-2, with D possibly TRBD1 on 6 matching bases. CDR3 length: 16 amino acids. Germline CDR1 and CDR2: SGHNT and YENEEA. Between the trimmed V and J ends, which lost 5 bases and 4 bases, there was a span of 20 bases. CDR3 nucleotides: TGTGCCAGCAGCCTTGGGGGCACGACTCTCACCTATGGCTACACCTTC. Protein product: CASSLGGTTLTYGYTF.

The rearrangement joins TRBV5-1 to TRBJ1-6; 9 nucleotides align to TRBD1. The junction had 7 bases not matched to a gene; V was cut back by 2 bases and J by 10 bases. This CDR3 is 15 amino acids long. The V gene's germline CDR1 is SGHRS and CDR2 YFSETQ. This CDR3 reads CASSFGGTGLSPLHF. The CDR3 DNA reads as TGCGCCAGCAGCTTTGGCGGGACAGGGCTATCACCCCTCCACTTT.

CDR3 residues: CATSRDLALNTGELFF. The CDR3 DNA reads TGTGCCACCAGCAGAGATCTAGCGTTAAACACCGGGGAGCTGTTTTTT. The J gene is TRBJ2-2, the V gene TRBV15; possibly TRBD2 for D (6 bases). Trimming removed 0 bases at V and 2 bases at J, with 10 bases between. The CDR3 is 16 amino acids. The germline V gene has CDR1 LNHNV and CDR2 YYDKDF (reference sequence).

This chain links TRBV19 with TRBJ1-5, with TRBD1 identical over 7 bases. Germline values: CDR1 LNHDA, CDR2 SQIVND (reference sequence). Trimming at V came to 3 bases and at J to 4 bases, leaving 3 bases not matched to a gene. This CDR3 region has 14 residues. The CDR3 nucleotides are TGTGCCAGTAGTATGGAACAGGGGAATCAGCCCCAGCATTTT. This encodes CASSMEQGNQPQHF.

This clone has only a few counts. V and J are TRBV6-8 and TRBJ2-1; 7 nucleotides align to TRBD1. This CDR3 has 15 residues. Looked up from germline, CDR1 is MNHGY and CDR2 is SAAAGT. V lost 2 bases, J lost 2 bases, and 3 bases stayed unmatched. The CDR3 nucleotides are TGTGCCAGCAGTTACAGGCAGGGGGCCTACAATGAGCAGTTCTTC. Protein product: CASSYRQGAYNEQFF.

This chain uses TRBV6-8 with TRBJ1-1; D gene uncertain. Germline loops: CDR1 MNHGY, CDR2 SAAAGT. This CDR3 is 12 amino acids long. V dropped 6 bases and J dropped 6 bases, with 11 bases sitting between them. The CDR3 is CASSFICPEAFF. The DNA of the CDR3 is TGTGCCAGCAGCTTTATCTGCCCTGAAGCTTTCTTT.

This clone has only a few counts. The chain combines TRBV6-8 with TRBJ2-3; D is perhaps TRBD1 or TRBD2 (5 bases each). The CDR3 contains 16 residues. Germline CDR1 reads MNHGY; CDR2 reads SAAAGT. Trimming shortened V by 4 bases and J by 1 base, and 15 bases separated the two germline ends. DNA of the CDR3: TGTGCCAGCAGTTTCTCGCCGGGACCAGGCACAGATACGCAGTATTTT. Amino acids: CASSFSPGPGTDTQYF.

The CDR3, as DNA: TGTGCCACCCACCCGGGACAGGGAAGAGATACGCAGTATTTT. This sequence encodes CATHPGQGRDTQYF. The genes are TRBV28 and TRBJ2-3; 9 bases map to TRBD1. Trimming took 10 bases from V and 5 from J; bases not matched to a gene: 10. Germline values: CDR1 MDHEN, CDR2 SYDVKM. This CDR3 is built from 14 residues.